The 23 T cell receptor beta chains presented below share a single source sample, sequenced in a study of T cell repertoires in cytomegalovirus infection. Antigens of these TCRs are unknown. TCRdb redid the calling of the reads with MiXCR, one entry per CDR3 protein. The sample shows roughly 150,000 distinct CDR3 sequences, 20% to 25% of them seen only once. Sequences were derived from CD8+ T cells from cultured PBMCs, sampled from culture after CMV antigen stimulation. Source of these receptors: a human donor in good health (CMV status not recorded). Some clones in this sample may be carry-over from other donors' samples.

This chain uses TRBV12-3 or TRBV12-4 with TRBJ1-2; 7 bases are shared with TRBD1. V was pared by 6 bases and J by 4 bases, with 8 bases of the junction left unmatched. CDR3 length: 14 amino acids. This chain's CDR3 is CASRVTGAGYGYTF. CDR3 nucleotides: TGTGCCAGCAGAGTTACAGGGGCCGGCTATGGCTACACCTTC.

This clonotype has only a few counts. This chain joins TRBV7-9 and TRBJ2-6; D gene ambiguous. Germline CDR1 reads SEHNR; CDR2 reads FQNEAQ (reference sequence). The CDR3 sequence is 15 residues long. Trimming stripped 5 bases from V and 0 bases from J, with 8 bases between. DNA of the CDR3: TGTGCCAGCAGCGGCATGGACTCTGGGGCCAACGTCCTGACTTTC. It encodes CASSGMDSGANVLTF.

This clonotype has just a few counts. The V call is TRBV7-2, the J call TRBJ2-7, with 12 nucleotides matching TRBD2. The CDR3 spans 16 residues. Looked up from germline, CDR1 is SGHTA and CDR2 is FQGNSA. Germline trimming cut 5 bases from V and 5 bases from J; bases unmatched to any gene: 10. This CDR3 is CASSPLAGGPLDEQYF. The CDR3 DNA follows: TGTGCCAGCAGCCCCCTAGCGGGGGGGCCTCTGGACGAGCAGTACTTC.

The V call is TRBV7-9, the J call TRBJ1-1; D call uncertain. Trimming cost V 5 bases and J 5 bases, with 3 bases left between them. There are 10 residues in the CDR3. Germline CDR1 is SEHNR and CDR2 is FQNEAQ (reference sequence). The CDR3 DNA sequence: TGTGCCAGCAGCAGGACTGAAGCTTTCTTT. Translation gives CASSRTEAFF.

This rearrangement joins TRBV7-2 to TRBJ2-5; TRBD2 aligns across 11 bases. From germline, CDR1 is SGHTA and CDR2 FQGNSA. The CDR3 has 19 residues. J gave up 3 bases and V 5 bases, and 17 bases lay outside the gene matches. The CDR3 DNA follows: TGTGCCAGCAGCGCCCTCTTAGCGGGGGGGCTGGGTTTGAAAGAGACCCAGTACTTC. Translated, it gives CASSALLAGGLGLKETQYF.

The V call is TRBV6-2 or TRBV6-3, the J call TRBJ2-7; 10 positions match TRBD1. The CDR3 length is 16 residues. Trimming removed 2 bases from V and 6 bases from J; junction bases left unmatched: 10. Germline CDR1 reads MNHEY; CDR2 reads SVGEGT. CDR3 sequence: CASSYPGQGGKFEQYF. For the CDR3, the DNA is TGTGCCAGCAGTTACCCCGGACAGGGGGGTAAGTTCGAGCAGTACTTC.

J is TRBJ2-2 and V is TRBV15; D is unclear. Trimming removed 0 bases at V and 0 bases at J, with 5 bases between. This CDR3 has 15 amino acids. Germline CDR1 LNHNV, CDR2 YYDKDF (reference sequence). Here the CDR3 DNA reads TGTGCCACCAGCAGAGATCAGTCGAACACCGGGGAGCTGTTTTTT. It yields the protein CATSRDQSNTGELFF.

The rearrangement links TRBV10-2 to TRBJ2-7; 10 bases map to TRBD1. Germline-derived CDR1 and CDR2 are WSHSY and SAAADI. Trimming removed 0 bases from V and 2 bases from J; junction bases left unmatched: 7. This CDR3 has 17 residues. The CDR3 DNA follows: TGCGCCAGCAGTGAGTCTTTGGGACAGGGGATCCCCTACGAGCAGTACTTC. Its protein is CASSESLGQGIPYEQYF.

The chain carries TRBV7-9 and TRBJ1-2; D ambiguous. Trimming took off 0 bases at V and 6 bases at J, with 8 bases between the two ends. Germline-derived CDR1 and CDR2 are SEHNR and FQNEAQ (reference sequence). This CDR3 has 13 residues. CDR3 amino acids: CASSLAVTDGYTF. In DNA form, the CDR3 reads TGTGCCAGCAGCTTAGCGGTAACAGATGGCTACACCTTC. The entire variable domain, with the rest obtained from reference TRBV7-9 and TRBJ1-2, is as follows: DTGVSQNPRHKITKRGQNVTFRCDPISEHNRLYWYRQTLGQGPEFLTYFQNEAQLEKSRLLSDRFSAERPKGSFSTLEIQRTEQGDSAMYLCASSLAVTDGYTFGSGTRLTVV.

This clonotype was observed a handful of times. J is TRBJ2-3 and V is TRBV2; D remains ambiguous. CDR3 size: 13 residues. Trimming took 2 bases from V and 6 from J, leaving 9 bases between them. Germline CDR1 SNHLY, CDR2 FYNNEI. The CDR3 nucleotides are TGTGCCAGCAGTGAACATCTCAGGGATACGCAGTATTTT. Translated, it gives CASSEHLRDTQYF. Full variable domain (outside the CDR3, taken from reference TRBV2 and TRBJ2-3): EPEVTQTPSHQVTQMGQEVILRCVPISNHLYFYWYRQILGQKVEFLVSFYNNEISEKSEIFDDQFSVERPDGSNFTLKIRSTKLEDSAMYFCASSEHLRDTQYFGPGTRLTVL.

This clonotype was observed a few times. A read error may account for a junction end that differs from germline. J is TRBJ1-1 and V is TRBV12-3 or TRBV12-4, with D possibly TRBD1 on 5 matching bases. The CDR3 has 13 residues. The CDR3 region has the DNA TGTGCCAGCAGTATAGCAGGGTGGACTGAAGCTTTCTTT. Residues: CASSIAGWTEAFF.

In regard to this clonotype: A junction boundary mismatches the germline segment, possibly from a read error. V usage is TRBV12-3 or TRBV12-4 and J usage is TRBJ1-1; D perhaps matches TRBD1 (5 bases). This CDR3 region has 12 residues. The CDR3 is CASTPGNSEAFF. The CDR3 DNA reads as TGTGCCAGCACCCCAGGGAACTCTGAAGCTTTCTTT.

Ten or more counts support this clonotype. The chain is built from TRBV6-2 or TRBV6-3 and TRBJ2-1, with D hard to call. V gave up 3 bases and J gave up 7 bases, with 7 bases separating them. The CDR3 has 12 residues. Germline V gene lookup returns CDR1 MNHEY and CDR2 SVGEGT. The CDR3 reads CASSYYRNEQFF. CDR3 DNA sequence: TGTGCCAGCAGTTATTACAGAAATGAGCAGTTCTTC.

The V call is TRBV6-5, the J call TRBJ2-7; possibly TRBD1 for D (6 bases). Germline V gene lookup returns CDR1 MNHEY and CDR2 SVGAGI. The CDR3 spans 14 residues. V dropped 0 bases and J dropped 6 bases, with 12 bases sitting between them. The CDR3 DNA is TGTGCCAGCAGTTACTCGGGCAGGGGTACCGAGCAGTACTTC. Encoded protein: CASSYSGRGTEQYF.

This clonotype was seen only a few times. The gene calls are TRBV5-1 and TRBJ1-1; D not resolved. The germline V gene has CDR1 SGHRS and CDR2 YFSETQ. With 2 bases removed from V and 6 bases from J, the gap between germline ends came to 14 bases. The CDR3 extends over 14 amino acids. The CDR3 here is CASSLWRIPSEAFF. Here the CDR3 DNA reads TGCGCCAGCAGCTTATGGAGAATACCCTCTGAAGCTTTCTTT. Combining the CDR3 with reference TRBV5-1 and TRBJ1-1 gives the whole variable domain KAGVTQTPRYLIKTRGQQVTLSCSPISGHRSVSWYQQTPGQGLQFLFEYFSETQRNKGNFPGRFSGRQFSNSRSEMNVSTLELGDSALYLCASSLWRIPSEAFFGQGTRLTVV.

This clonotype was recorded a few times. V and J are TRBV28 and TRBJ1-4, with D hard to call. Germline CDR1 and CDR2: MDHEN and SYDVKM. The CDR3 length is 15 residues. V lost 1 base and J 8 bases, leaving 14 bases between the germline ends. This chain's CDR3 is CASSLLSLLGEKLFF. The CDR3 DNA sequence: TGTGCCAGCAGTTTATTGTCCCTCCTGGGGGAAAAACTGTTTTTT.

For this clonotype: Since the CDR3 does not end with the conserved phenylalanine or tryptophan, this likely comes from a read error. CDR3 in DNA: TGCGCCAGCAGCCAAGATGGCGAAGTAGCCTACGAGCAGTACTTG. Residues: CASSQDGEVAYEQYL. The V and J genes are TRBV4-1 and TRBJ2-7; unclear D gene. Per germline, CDR1 MGHRA and CDR2 YSYEKL. This CDR3 has 15 residues. Between the trimmed V and J ends, which lost 0 bases and 2 bases, there was a span of 11 bases.

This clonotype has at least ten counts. CDR3 nucleotide sequence: TGCAGTGCTAGAGATTCCAGGGGGGACCCCTACGAGCAGTACTTC. It translates to CSARDSRGDPYEQYF. The chain links TRBV20-1 to TRBJ2-7; D is perhaps TRBD1 (7 bases). Germline V lookup: CDR1 DFQATT, CDR2 SNEGSKA (reference sequence). This CDR3 contains 15 residues. The ends were cut back, 0 bases at V and 2 bases at J, with 14 bases in the middle.

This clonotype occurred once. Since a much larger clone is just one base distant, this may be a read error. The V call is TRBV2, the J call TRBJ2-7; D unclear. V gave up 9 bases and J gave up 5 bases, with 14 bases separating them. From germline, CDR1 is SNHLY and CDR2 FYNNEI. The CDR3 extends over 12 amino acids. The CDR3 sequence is CARGSWNNEQYF. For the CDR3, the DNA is TGTGCCAGAGGGTCATGGAATAACGAGCAGTACTTC. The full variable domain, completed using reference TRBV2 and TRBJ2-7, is EPEVTQTPSHQVTQMGQEVILRCVPISNHLYFYWYRQILGQKVEFLVSFYNNEISEKSEIFDDQFSVERPDGSNFTLKIRSTKLEDSAMYFCARGSWNNEQYFGPGTRLTVT.

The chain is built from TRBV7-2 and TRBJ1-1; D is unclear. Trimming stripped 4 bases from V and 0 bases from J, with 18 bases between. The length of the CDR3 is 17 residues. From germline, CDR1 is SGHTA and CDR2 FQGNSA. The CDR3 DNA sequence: TGTGCCAGCAGCTCCATGAGGGAGGGCGCAATGAACACTGAAGCTTTCTTT. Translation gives CASSSMREGAMNTEAFF.

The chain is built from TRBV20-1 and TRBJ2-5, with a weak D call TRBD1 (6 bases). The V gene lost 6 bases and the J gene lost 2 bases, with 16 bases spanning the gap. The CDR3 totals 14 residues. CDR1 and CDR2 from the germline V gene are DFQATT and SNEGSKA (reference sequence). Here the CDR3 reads CSALRLRGQETQYF. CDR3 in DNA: TGCAGTGCGTTGCGTCTAAGGGGGCAAGAGACCCAGTACTTC.

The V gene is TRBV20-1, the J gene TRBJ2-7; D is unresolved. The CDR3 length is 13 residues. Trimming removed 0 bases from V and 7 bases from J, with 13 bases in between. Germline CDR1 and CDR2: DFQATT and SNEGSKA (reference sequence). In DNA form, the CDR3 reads TGCAGTGCTAGAGAGTCCCGGGCTGGGGAGCAGTACTTC. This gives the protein CSARESRAGEQYF.

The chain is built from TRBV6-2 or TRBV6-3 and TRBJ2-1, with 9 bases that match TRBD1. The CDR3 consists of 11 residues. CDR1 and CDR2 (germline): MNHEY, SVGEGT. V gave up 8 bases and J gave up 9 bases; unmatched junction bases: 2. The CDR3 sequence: CASSQGAEQFF. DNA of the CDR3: TGTGCCAGCTCACAGGGGGCTGAGCAGTTCTTC.